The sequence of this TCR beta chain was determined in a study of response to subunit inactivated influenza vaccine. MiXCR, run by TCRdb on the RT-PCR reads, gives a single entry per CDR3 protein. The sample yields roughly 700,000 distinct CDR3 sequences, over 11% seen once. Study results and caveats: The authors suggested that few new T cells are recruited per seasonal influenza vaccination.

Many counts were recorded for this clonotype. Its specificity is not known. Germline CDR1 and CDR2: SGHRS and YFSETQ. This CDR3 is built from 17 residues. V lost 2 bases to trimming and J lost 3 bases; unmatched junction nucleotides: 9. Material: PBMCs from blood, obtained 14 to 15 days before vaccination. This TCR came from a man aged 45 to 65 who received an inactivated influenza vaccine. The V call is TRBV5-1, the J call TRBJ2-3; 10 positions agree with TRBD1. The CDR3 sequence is CASSLRTGGRGTDTQYF. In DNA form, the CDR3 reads TGCGCCAGCAGCTTAAGGACAGGGGGTCGGGGTACAGATACGCAGTATTTT.